This note documents a single TCR beta chain sequence. Template switching with 5'RACE generated the TCR cDNA and added a universal primer site and UMIs. TCRdb analysed the 5' RACE reads with MiXCR anew, one entry per CDR3 protein. The sample lists 100,000 to 150,000 distinct CDR3 sequences; around 15% were seen once. This sample stems from a study of T cells after yellow fever vaccination. In the study overall: Those fractions that held only low numbers of cells were prepared using the SMART-Seq v4 Ultra Low Input RNA kit.

The germline V gene encodes CDR1 DFQATT and CDR2 SNEGSKA (reference sequence). This CDR3 is 14 amino acids long. V lost 6 bases to trimming and J lost 2 bases, with 15 bases between them. The receptor's source is a man aged 18 to 29 who received the YFV17D yellow fever vaccine. Specimen: CD8+ T cells sorted from PBMCs, collected 5 days after the yellow fever booster vaccination. The genes are TRBV20-1 and TRBJ2-3, with TRBD2 as a possible D gene (6 bases). For the CDR3, the DNA is TGCAGTGCCGAGACGGGGGAGGTCACAGATACGCAGTATTTT. It yields the protein CSAETGEVTDTQYF.